The clone carrying this TCR beta chain was seen at least ten times. Its target is not known. From RNA transcripts, TCR beta CDR3 regions were amplified. First-round RT-PCR with HTBI primers amplified the TCR CDR3 region. TCRdb redid the calling of the multiplex PCR reads with MiXCR, one entry per CDR3 protein. The data hold hundreds of thousands of distinct CDR3 sequences, with 20% observed a single time. The sample belongs to a study of T cells in Graves' hyperthyroidism and ophthalmopathy. Study-level points and caveats: Ophthalmopathy, as predicted by the model, came a median 6.5 months after the prediction.

This CDR3 is 15 amino acids long. Looked up from germline, CDR1 is DFQATT and CDR2 is SNEGSKA (reference sequence). V lost 3 bases, J lost 4 bases, and 9 bases stayed unmatched. The receptor was derived from a man aged 35 to 55 with Graves' ophthalmopathy. Sequencing was carried out using blood. V usage is TRBV20-1 and J usage is TRBJ2-7; the match to TRBD1 covers 10 bases. This CDR3 reads CSARLRTGGLYEQYF. The CDR3 region has the DNA TGCAGTGCTAGGCTTAGGACAGGGGGTTTGTACGAGCAGTACTTC.